The rows below give T cell receptor beta chains drawn from one sample of a study of shared clonotypes between healthy human individuals. Repertoires were generated with immunoSEQ multiplex PCR, while TCRdb's copy carries only in-frame clones and drops some. Of millions of clones in the sample, roughly 96% were seen once. The sequencing sample was made of naive CD4+ T cells sorted from blood. The receptors were sampled from a man aged 18 to 30 in good health. Both conserved end residues are trimmed from each CDR3. Fields, in order: clone size, V gene, J gene, CDR3 protein. For some rows the clone size is stated as once, few or many, or as a class when expanded; others skip it.

abundance: -; v_gene: TRBV27; j_gene: TRBJ1-1; CDR3aa: ASRGTGVNTEAF
abundance: -; v_gene: TRBV7-9; j_gene: TRBJ1-2; CDR3aa: ASGGSGGHGYT
abundance: -; v_gene: TRBV27; j_gene: TRBJ2-7; CDR3aa: ASSFRTGPPYEQY
abundance: -; v_gene: TRBV6-1; j_gene: TRBJ1-4; CDR3aa: ASSEQGSEKLF
abundance: -; v_gene: TRBV28; j_gene: TRBJ1-3; CDR3aa: ASSLDGVRN
abundance: -; v_gene: TRBV30; j_gene: TRBJ1-4; CDR3aa: AWSAGYNEKLF
abundance: -; v_gene: TRBV15; j_gene: TRBJ2-7; CDR3aa: ATSSSRGRQEQY
abundance: -; v_gene: TRBV7-2; j_gene: TRBJ2-5; CDR3aa: ASSSRVASGRLETQY
abundance: -; v_gene: TRBV4-1; j_gene: TRBJ1-4; CDR3aa: ASSQGAVEKLF
abundance: -; v_gene: TRBV4-1; j_gene: TRBJ2-7; CDR3aa: ASSQAGQGRSEQY
abundance: -; v_gene: TRBV11-3; j_gene: TRBJ2-7; CDR3aa: ASSRRTGDEQY
abundance: -; v_gene: TRBV7-9; j_gene: TRBJ2-1; CDR3aa: ASSLRDRGRDEQF
abundance: -; v_gene: TRBV30; j_gene: TRBJ2-2; CDR3aa: AWRSSGRVQTGELF
abundance: -; v_gene: TRBV7-9; j_gene: TRBJ1-2; CDR3aa: ASSLGSGHYGYT
abundance: -; v_gene: TRBV6-1; j_gene: TRBJ2-1; CDR3aa: ASCRDYNEQF
abundance: -; v_gene: TRBV29-1; j_gene: TRBJ1-3; CDR3aa: TVSYGNTIY
abundance: -; v_gene: TRBV28; j_gene: TRBJ1-4; CDR3aa: ASSLRTGGNEKLF
abundance: -; v_gene: TRBV5-1; j_gene: TRBJ1-2; CDR3aa: ASSSLTGAYGYT
abundance: once; v_gene: TRBV27; j_gene: TRBJ2-3; CDR3aa: ASSLSRGRTDTQY
abundance: once; v_gene: TRBV23-1; j_gene: TRBJ2-7; CDR3aa: ASSQSPDEGNWVEQY
abundance: -; v_gene: TRBV6-1; j_gene: TRBJ2-7; CDR3aa: ASSEGRPYEQY
abundance: -; v_gene: TRBV5-1; j_gene: TRBJ2-5; CDR3aa: ASSLESGHQETQY
abundance: -; v_gene: TRBV2; j_gene: TRBJ1-6; CDR3aa: ASSSGDRNNSPLH
abundance: -; v_gene: TRBV7-3; j_gene: TRBJ1-5; CDR3aa: ASSPQPGPDQPQH
abundance: -; v_gene: TRBV10-3; j_gene: TRBJ2-7; CDR3aa: AISMRGIDEQY
abundance: -; v_gene: TRBV11-2; j_gene: TRBJ2-2; CDR3aa: ASSSTLNTGELF
abundance: -; v_gene: TRBV2; j_gene: TRBJ1-2; CDR3aa: ASRSGQENGYT
abundance: -; v_gene: TRBV7-3; j_gene: TRBJ2-3; CDR3aa: ASSQGTSGVTTDTQY
abundance: -; v_gene: TRBV10-3; j_gene: TRBJ1-2; CDR3aa: AISEGRHSNLYGYT
abundance: once; v_gene: TRBV27; j_gene: TRBJ2-3; CDR3aa: AIRGSTADTQY
abundance: -; v_gene: TRBV9; j_gene: TRBJ2-5; CDR3aa: ASSVAGRAAGETQY
abundance: -; v_gene: TRBV18; j_gene: TRBJ1-2; CDR3aa: ASSASGVAYGYT
abundance: -; v_gene: TRBV11-2; j_gene: TRBJ2-6; CDR3aa: ASSLGVKAGANVLT
abundance: -; v_gene: TRBV11-2; j_gene: TRBJ1-1; CDR3aa: ASSSQGAQAF
abundance: -; v_gene: TRBV5-4; j_gene: TRBJ1-2; CDR3aa: ASSLDRGGGYT
abundance: -; v_gene: TRBV15; j_gene: TRBJ1-2; CDR3aa: ATSRWDNNYGYT
abundance: -; v_gene: TRBV11-1; j_gene: TRBJ2-7; CDR3aa: ASSELRDREQY
abundance: -; v_gene: TRBV4-1; j_gene: TRBJ2-3; CDR3aa: ASSRLAAGENTQY
abundance: -; v_gene: TRBV7-6; j_gene: TRBJ2-3; CDR3aa: ASSNVGLAFPDTQY
abundance: -; v_gene: TRBV10-3; j_gene: TRBJ1-5; CDR3aa: AISESGGSNQPQH
abundance: -; v_gene: TRBV7-9; j_gene: TRBJ2-3; CDR3aa: ASSARRGSSTSTDTQY
abundance: -; v_gene: TRBV5-1; j_gene: TRBJ2-3; CDR3aa: ASRTTLAGGDTQY
abundance: few; v_gene: TRBV6-5; j_gene: TRBJ2-7; CDR3aa: ASSRTGVYEQY
abundance: -; v_gene: TRBV6-5; j_gene: TRBJ2-5; CDR3aa: ASSYGQKIQETQY
abundance: -; v_gene: TRBV5-8; j_gene: TRBJ2-4; CDR3aa: ASSSPNRGLAKNIQY
abundance: -; v_gene: TRBV5-1; j_gene: TRBJ2-7; CDR3aa: ASSLSIRDVAYEQY
abundance: -; v_gene: TRBV10-3; j_gene: TRBJ2-5; CDR3aa: AISDDGSGGSLRETQY
abundance: -; v_gene: TRBV10-3; j_gene: TRBJ2-2; CDR3aa: AISELLAGAYTGELF